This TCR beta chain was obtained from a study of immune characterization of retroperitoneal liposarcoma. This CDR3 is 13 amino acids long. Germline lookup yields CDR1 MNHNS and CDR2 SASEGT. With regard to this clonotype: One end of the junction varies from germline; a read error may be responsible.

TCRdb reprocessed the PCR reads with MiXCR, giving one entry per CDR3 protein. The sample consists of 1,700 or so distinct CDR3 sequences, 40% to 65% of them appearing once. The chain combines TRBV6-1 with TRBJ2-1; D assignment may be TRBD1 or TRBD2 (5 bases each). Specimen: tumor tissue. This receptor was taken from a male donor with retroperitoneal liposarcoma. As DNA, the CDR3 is TGTGCCAGCACTCTGAACGGGGTGGCAGGGCGATACTTC. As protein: CASTLNGVAGRYF.